Reported below is one TCR beta chain. Its antigen target is currently unknown. Base-call qualities are not available, and no considerably larger clone is one nucleotide away. Its CDR3 holds 13 amino acids, cysteine through phenylalanine. Only CDR3 DNA remains: 39 bases, in frame from the first base. The junction carries 9 bases between V and J, which are trimmed by 5 bases and 2 bases respectively. CDR1 and CDR2 were assigned from the germline V gene (reference sequence) as MNHEY and SMNVEV. These data belong to a study of shared clonotypes between healthy human individuals (dated by TCRdb to the early 2020s). Context from the whole study: A couple of women and a few men aged 18 to 49 years were included in the cohort. To estimate repertoire size and how much clonotype sharing occurs between individuals, the study deeply sequenced the blood TCR repertoires of five healthy adults. For each donor, CD4 naive and CD4 memory were each run on three plates, CD8 naive on two plates, and CD8 memory on one plate. To increase sequencing depth and limit assay-specific biases, TCR repertoire library preparation and sequencing were carried out by different laboratories using diverse techniques. Leukapheresis yielded between about 0.8 and 9.5 billion PBMCs per donor. Beyond this particular receptor, the publication reports: Larger estimated clonotype richness was generally found for naive subsets than for memory subsets. Across a few donors, 4.5% to 6.5% of naive CD4, approximately 3.5% of naive CD8, approximately 2.5% of memory CD4, and 0.4% to 0.45% of memory CD8 clonotypes were shared. Rarefaction of sorted-subset datasets indicated incomplete sequencing despite the large sequencing depth. Compared with non-shared clonotypes, the clonotypes found in all four sorted-subset donors had higher generation probabilities. The genetic and exposure-history diversity represented was limited by the small number of donors. Based on pairwise subsampling, the degree of clonotype sharing among donors was expected to be affected by sequencing depth. Sampling was restricted to blood, and TCR repertoires in tissues likely differ from the TCR repertoires found in blood.

For the CD8 naive samples, CD45RO-negative cells were positively selected for CCR7, yielding a CD45RA+CCR7+ population from which TemRA cells were excluded. The donors were healthy, HIV-negative adults who had no recently reported acute infections or vaccinations. Every donor was a Caucasian adult living in Nashville, Tennessee, USA. After blood collection by leukapheresis, PBMCs were isolated using Ficoll-Histopaque density gradient centrifugation and then cryopreserved in the vapor phase of liquid nitrogen. Purity and quantity of every magnetically sorted T cell population were checked by analytical flow cytometry. Genomic DNA was isolated from each sorted fraction and quantified by UV absorbance on a Nanodrop 2000c. TCR CDR3 regions were amplified from genomic DNA by multiplex PCR using the deep immunoSEQ assay. Extracted genomic DNA from each cell subset was spread evenly across all wells of several immunoSEQ 96-well plates, with each plate serving as a replicate. For sorted subsets, roughly 200 ng genomic DNA, equal to about 30,000 T cell genomes, was loaded into each replicate PCR. The purified libraries were quantified using a Qubit 3.0 fluorometer, sized with a Bioanalyzer 2100, and then quantified again using the KAPA Library Quantification kit. A separate single-read 150-cycle Illumina NextSeq 550 flow cell was used to sequence each immunoSEQ 96-well plate. In the paper's pipeline: Because only junctional sequences without quality scores were contained in the immunoSEQ output, filtering matching that applied to full-length reads could not be performed. To assign V/J genes and CDR3, sequences were annotated using PyIR, a Python wrapper for IgBLAST v1.9, with IMGT germline references. Reads were removed for weak V/J assignments (E-value above 1e-6), missing CDR3, stop codons, out-of-frame junctions, or ambiguous translated residues. V3J clonotypes were defined as sequences sharing an identical inferred V gene, J gene, and CDR3 amino acid sequence. The percentage overlap between two repertoires was calculated by dividing the number of shared unique clonotypes by the size of the smaller repertoire. RTK rarefaction, the Chao1 estimator, and Recon v2.1 estimates of unobserved clonotypes were used to assess repertoire richness. Generation probabilities for all TCRbeta clonotypes obtained by the gDNA method from a few donors were computed using OLGA. TCRdb took this table from immuneACCESS and kept in-frame rearrangements with V and J called. Such tables lack part of the clones; where checked against another copy, unresolved V genes explain under half of the gap, and the rest is unexplained. The V and J calls and the clone size are those of that table, but D and trimming were determined from the DNA. A total of hundreds of thousands of clones appear in this sample, 90% to 97% of them only once. The ten largest clonotypes hold approximately 0.1% of the sample.

The sequencing input was naive CD8+ T cells sorted from blood. The cell subset or site label on this specimen signifies: CD45RA+CCR7+. The sequence was obtained from a woman in her twenties or thirties in good health. The chain was built from TRBV27 and TRBJ2-5; possibly the D gene is TRBD2, per 5 matching bases. The encoded CDR3 is CASSALGQETQYF. The DNA sequence is TGTGCCAGCAGTGCACTAGGGCAAGAGACCCAGTACTTC.